This T cell receptor beta chain was recovered during a study of blood T cell repertoires in COVID-19. Source study methods: Estimation of nucleated cell counts relied on the amplification of reference gene primers. Assay: immunoSEQ multiplex PCR; the TCRdb copy retains only in-frame clones and omits some. That table furnishes V, J and clone size, whereas the DNA furnished D and trimming. This table holds around 180,000 clones, 84% found once. The V gene's germline CDR1 is GTSNPN and CDR2 SVGIG (reference sequence). CDR3 length: 13 residues. V lost 2 bases and J 6 bases, leaving 13 bases between the germline ends.

What was sequenced was PBMCs or T cells enriched from blood (not recorded which). This chain links TRBV30 with TRBJ1-2; D may be TRBD1 (5 bases). This clonotype was sampled from a man aged 50-60 years who had recovered from COVID-19. CDR3 DNA: TGTGCCTGGAGTTCTGGGACTTCGGATGGCTACACCTTC. As protein: CAWSSGTSDGYTF. Full variable domain (remainder filled in from reference TRBV30 and TRBJ1-2): SQTIHQWPATLVQPVGSPLSLECTVEGTSNPNLYWYRQAAGRGLQLLFYSVGIGQISSEVPQNLSASRPQDRQFILSSKKLLLSDSGFYLCAWSSGTSDGYTFGSGTRLTVV.